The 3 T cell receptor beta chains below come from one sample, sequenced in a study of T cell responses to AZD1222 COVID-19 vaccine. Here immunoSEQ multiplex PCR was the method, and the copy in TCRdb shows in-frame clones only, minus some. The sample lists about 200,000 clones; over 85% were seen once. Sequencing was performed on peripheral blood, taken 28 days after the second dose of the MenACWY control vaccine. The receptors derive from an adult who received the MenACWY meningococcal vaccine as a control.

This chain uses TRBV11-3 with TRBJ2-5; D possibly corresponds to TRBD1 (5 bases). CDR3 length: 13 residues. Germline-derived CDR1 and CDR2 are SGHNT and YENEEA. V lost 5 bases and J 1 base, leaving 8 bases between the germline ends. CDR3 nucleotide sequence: TGTGCCAGCAGCCGACAGCTCCAAGAGACCCAGTACTTC. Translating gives CASSRQLQETQYF.

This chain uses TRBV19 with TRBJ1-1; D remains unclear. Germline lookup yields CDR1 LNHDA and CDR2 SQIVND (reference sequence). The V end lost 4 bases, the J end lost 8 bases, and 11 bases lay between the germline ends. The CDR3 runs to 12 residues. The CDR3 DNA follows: TGTGCCAGTAGTAACGGGCTGAGGGAAGCTTTCTTT. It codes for CASSNGLREAFF.

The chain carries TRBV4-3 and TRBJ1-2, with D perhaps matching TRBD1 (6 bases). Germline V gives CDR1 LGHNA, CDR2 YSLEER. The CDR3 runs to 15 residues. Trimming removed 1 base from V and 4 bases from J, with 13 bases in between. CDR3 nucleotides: TGCGCCAGCAGCCAAGCATTGGGACATTTCTATGGCTACACCTTC. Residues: CASSQALGHFYGYTF.